This T cell receptor (beta chain) was recovered during a study of T-cell reconstitution after alpha-beta-depleted transplantation in children. Study-wide results and limits: T-cell counts and diversity were attributed mostly to newly produced T cells one year after transplant.

CDR3 size: 15 residues. Trimming removed 1 base from V and 3 bases from J; junction bases left unmatched: 5. Per the germline V gene, CDR1 is SGHDT and CDR2 is YYEEEE. Unique molecular identifiers tagged the TCRbeta library. TCRdb re-called the PCR reads with MiXCR, one entry per CDR3 protein. The repertoire holds 200,000 or so distinct CDR3 sequences, with roughly 8.3% as singletons. In this sample, this clonotype turned up many times. Its target is unknown. The receptor was isolated from a male patient aged 2-15 years who had a stem cell transplant for acute myeloid leukemia, so the T cells may come from the graft donor. This rearrangement joins TRBV5-6 to TRBJ2-3, with TRBD1 matching 7 bases. This specimen was PBMCs, mostly from graft donor cells, taken 360 days after TCRalphabeta/CD19-depleted stem cell transplant. CDR3 nucleotides: TGTGCCAGCAGCTTGCCCCAGGGGGTTACAGATACGCAGTATTTT. Its protein product is CASSLPQGVTDTQYF.